One sample yielded the 2 T cell receptor beta chains listed below, sequenced in a study of cytomegalovirus exposure and HLA in healthy donors. TCRdb keeps only in-frame clones here, not all; method: immunoSEQ multiplex PCR. The profile shows some 350,000 clones, approximately 90% of them singletons. Sample: PBMCs. These receptor sequences come from a woman aged 30 to 39 in good health and CMV-seropositive.

The chain recombines TRBV5-6 with TRBJ1-2; the match to TRBD1 covers 8 bases. With V trimmed by 4 bases and J by 6 bases, 5 bases remained unmatched. The CDR3 is made up of 13 amino acids. Germline V CDR1 and CDR2: SGHDT, YYEEEE. CDR3 nucleotide sequence: TGTGCCAGCAGCCCCGGGACAGGACATGGCTACACCTTC. Encoded protein: CASSPGTGHGYTF.

J is TRBJ2-1 and V is TRBV4-3; D call uncertain. V lost 1 base and J lost 12, with 19 bases in between. CDR3 size: 15 residues. CDR1 and CDR2 (germline): LGHNA, YSLEER. CDR3 residues: CASSQGRTLASWQFF. CDR3 bases: TGCGCCAGCAGCCAAGGGCGGACCCTTGCCAGTTGGCAGTTCTTC.